This T cell receptor (beta chain) was recorded in a study of CD8+ T cells in alopecia areata. Turning to the study itself: Among treated patients, oral tofacitinib was administered at 5 to 10 mg twice daily. General study findings and limits: Clarity of TCR sharing across patients fell short of that in mice, possibly HLA-related.

The CDR3 has 15 amino acids. Germline V CDR1 and CDR2: LGHNA, YSLEER. The V gene lost 0 bases and the J gene lost 2 bases, with 10 bases spanning the gap. RNA, once extracted, was reverse transcribed into cDNA for use as the sequencing template. The method was immunoSEQ multiplex PCR; TCRdb's version includes in-frame clones alone and lacks a portion of them. The sample consists of some 98,000 clones, 60% to 75% of them appearing once. Concerning this clone: Its specificity is unknown.

Treatment given: oral pan-JAK inhibitor, 5-10 mg twice daily. Collection of lesional scalp punch biopsies and peripheral blood was performed in alopecia areata patients. This receptor was obtained from a human donor with alopecia areata. This chain uses TRBV4-3 with TRBJ1-1; D might be TRBD1 (6 bases). The sequencing here drew on CD8+ T cells sorted from blood, taken at week 4, from a patient treated with tofacitinib. CDR3 sequence reads: CASSQEGQLNTEAFF. In DNA, the CDR3 is TGCGCCAGCAGCCAAGAAGGACAGTTAAACACTGAAGCTTTCTTT.